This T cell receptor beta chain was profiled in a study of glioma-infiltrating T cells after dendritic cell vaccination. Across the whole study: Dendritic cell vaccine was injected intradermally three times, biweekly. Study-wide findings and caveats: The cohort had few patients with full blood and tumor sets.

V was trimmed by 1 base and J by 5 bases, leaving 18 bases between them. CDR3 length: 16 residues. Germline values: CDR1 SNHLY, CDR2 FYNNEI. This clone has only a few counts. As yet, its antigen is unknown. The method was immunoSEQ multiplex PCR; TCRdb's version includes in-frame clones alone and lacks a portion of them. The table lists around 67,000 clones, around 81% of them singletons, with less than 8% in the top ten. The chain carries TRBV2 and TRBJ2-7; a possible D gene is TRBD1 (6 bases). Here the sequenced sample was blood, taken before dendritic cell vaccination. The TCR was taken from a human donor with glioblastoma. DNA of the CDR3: TGTGCCAGCAGTGAAGGCAGGGGACCTGTGGGGGACGAGCAGTACTTC. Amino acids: CASSEGRGPVGDEQYF. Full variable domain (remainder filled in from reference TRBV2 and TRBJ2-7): EPEVTQTPSHQVTQMGQEVILRCVPISNHLYFYWYRQILGQKVEFLVSFYNNEISEKSEIFDDQFSVERPDGSNFTLKIRSTKLEDSAMYFCASSEGRGPVGDEQYFGPGTRLTVT.